Below, 18 T cell receptor beta chains from the same sample are listed, as sequenced in a study of blood T cell repertoires in COVID-19. Assay: immunoSEQ multiplex PCR; the TCRdb copy retains only in-frame clones and omits some. The sample gives around 250,000 clones, less than 85% of which show up once; roughly 4.5% is in the top ten. The specimen was peripheral blood. All receptors derive from a man between 60 and 75 years old who had recovered from COVID-19.

The genes are TRBV2 and TRBJ1-6; D is perhaps TRBD1 (6 bases). The CDR3 is 15 residues long. Per the germline V gene, CDR1 is SNHLY and CDR2 is FYNNEI. Trimming pared 6 bases from V and 9 bases from J, leaving 18 bases between. The CDR3 nucleotides are TGTGCCAGCAGGGAAAAACAGGGAGCGTCTTCACCCCTCCACTTT. It yields the protein CASREKQGASSPLHF. The variable domain in full, with the rest retrieved from reference TRBV2 and TRBJ1-6, is EPEVTQTPSHQVTQMGQEVILRCVPISNHLYFYWYRQILGQKVEFLVSFYNNEISEKSEIFDDQFSVERPDGSNFTLKIRSTKLEDSAMYFCASREKQGASSPLHFGNGTRLTVT.

This chain uses TRBV10-3 with TRBJ2-7; 7 bases fit TRBD2. The CDR3 totals 13 residues. The germline CDR1 and CDR2 sequences are ENHRY and SYGVKD. V lost 10 bases to trimming and J lost 3 bases; unmatched junction nucleotides: 9. The CDR3 DNA reads TGTGCCACCGGGGGGTGGCAGGACTACGAGCAGTACTTC. The encoded protein is CATGGWQDYEQYF.

This chain connects TRBV27 to TRBJ2-3, with 9 nucleotides matching TRBD2. The germline V gene has CDR1 MNHEY and CDR2 SMNVEV (reference sequence). The CDR3 runs to 15 residues. J was trimmed by 6 bases and V by 6 bases; bases with no gene match: 10. The CDR3 is CASRMGLAMSDTQYF. DNA for the CDR3: TGTGCCAGCAGGATGGGACTAGCAATGTCCGATACGCAGTATTTT.

The chain combines TRBV6-5 with TRBJ1-5; maybe TRBD1 (6 bases). This CDR3 has 14 amino acids. V dropped 8 bases and J dropped 5 bases, with 16 bases sitting between them. Per the germline V gene, CDR1 is MNHEY and CDR2 is SVGAGI. In nucleotides, the CDR3 is TGTGCCAGCGACAGGACTGCACAAGATCAGCCCCAGCATTTT. Translation gives CASDRTAQDQPQHF.

The V call is TRBV29-1, the J call TRBJ1-2, with 9 bases that match TRBD1. The CDR3 is made up of 14 amino acids. Germline lookup yields CDR1 SQVTM and CDR2 ANQGSEA. The ends lost 7 bases at V and 2 bases at J; junction bases unmatched: 8. CDR3 nucleotides: TGCAGCGCACCCGGACAGGGGAAAAACTATGGCTACACCTTC. Protein sequence: CSAPGQGKNYGYTF.

The V gene is TRBV4-2, the J gene TRBJ1-4; D possibly corresponds to TRBD1 (6 bases). Germline V lookup: CDR1 LGHNA, CDR2 YNFKEQ. This CDR3 contains 16 residues. V lost 3 bases and J 5 bases, leaving 16 bases between the germline ends. CDR3: CASSQEGGQMNEKLFF. The DNA of the CDR3 is TGTGCCAGCAGCCAGGAGGGGGGGCAGATGAATGAAAAACTGTTTTTT.

The genes are TRBV7-8 and TRBJ2-3; TRBD2 aligns across 15 bases. CDR1 is SGHVS and CDR2 is FQNEAQ in the germline V gene. The CDR3 spans 16 residues. The ends lost 5 bases at V and 5 bases at J; junction bases unmatched: 5. The CDR3 DNA sequence: TGTGCCAGCAGCCAAATGGGACTAGCGGGAGGAGATACGCAGTATTTT. It is translated as CASSQMGLAGGDTQYF.

About this clone itself: Relative to the germline gene, one junction end is altered; a read error may explain this. The rearrangement uses TRBV7-7 and TRBJ2-1; 7 nucleotides match TRBD2. There are 15 residues in the CDR3. Germline CDR1 and CDR2: SSHAT and FNYEAQ (reference sequence). CDR3 sequence (DNA): TGTGCTAGCAGCGCCAGGGAGGGCTCCTACAATGAGCAGTTCTTC. It is translated as CASSAREGSYNEQFF.

The chain is built from TRBV5-6 and TRBJ2-1; perhaps TRBD2 as D (6 bases). Germline assignment: CDR1 SGHDT and CDR2 YYEEEE. CDR3 length: 13 residues. V was pared by 4 bases and J by 8 bases, with 13 bases between. This CDR3 is CASSKDYTDEQFF. CDR3 nucleotides: TGTGCCAGCAGCAAGGACTATACGGATGAGCAGTTCTTC.

The rearrangement joins TRBV4-1 to TRBJ2-3; TRBD1 is a possible D gene (6 bases). The CDR3 length is 14 residues. Germline lookup yields CDR1 MGHRA and CDR2 YSYEKL. The V and J ends lost 3 bases and 2 bases respectively, with 9 bases between them. Here the CDR3 reads CASSQDSTTDTQYF. The CDR3 DNA is TGCGCCAGCAGCCAGGACAGTACCACAGATACGCAGTATTTT.

Here the CDR3 reads CASRYGGQGIDEQYF. The CDR3 DNA reads as TGTGCCAGCCGATATGGGGGACAGGGGATCGACGAGCAGTACTTC. The chain is built from TRBV7-8 and TRBJ2-7; TRBD1 matches at 10 bases. The CDR3 covers 15 residues. Germline V gives CDR1 SGHVS, CDR2 FQNEAQ. V dropped 8 bases and J dropped 5; count of bases not matched to a gene: 12.

J is TRBJ2-2 and V is TRBV3-1 (or the pseudogene TRBV3-2); TRBD2 matches 9 bases. Germline lookup yields CDR1 LGHDT and CDR2 YNNKEL (reference sequence). Unmatched junction bases numbered 5, after V lost 2 bases and J lost 4 bases. This CDR3 is built from 16 residues. DNA of the CDR3: TGTGCCAGCAGCCAAACGGGACTAGCAATCACCGGGGAGCTGTTTTTT. Translating it yields CASSQTGLAITGELFF.

This chain uses TRBV7-6 with TRBJ1-2; 7 bases map to TRBD1. Looked up from germline, CDR1 is SGHVS and CDR2 is FNYEAQ. V gave up 5 bases and J gave up 3 bases; unmatched junction bases: 3. This CDR3 region has 13 residues. CDR3 amino acids: CASSPGTDYGYTF. The CDR3 DNA reads TGTGCCAGCAGCCCCGGGACAGACTATGGCTACACCTTC.

This clone was observed a single time. The chain is built from TRBV19 and TRBJ1-1; TRBD1 agrees at 7 bases. The CDR3 totals 11 residues. CDR1 LNHDA and CDR2 SQIVND come from the germline V gene (reference sequence). The J segment lost 6 bases and the V segment lost 6 bases, leaving 1 base of the junction unmatched. For the CDR3, the DNA is TGTGCCAGTAGAAGGGGGCCTGAAGCTTTCTTT. The encoded protein is CASRRGPEAFF.

This clone appeared a few times. The chain employs TRBV7-3 and TRBJ2-3; possibly TRBD1 for D (6 bases). Trimming removed 5 bases from V and 8 bases from J, with 17 bases in between. This CDR3 is 14 amino acids long. Germline V gene sequence: CDR1 SGHTA, CDR2 FQGTGA. The DNA of the CDR3 is TGTGCCAGCAGCCCAGGGGCGGGTGGTATTACGCAGTATTTT. Its translation: CASSPGAGGITQYF.

V gene TRBV2 combines with J gene TRBJ1-6; D may be TRBD1 (6 bases). Germline assignment: CDR1 SNHLY and CDR2 FYNNEI. The CDR3 runs to 14 residues. With 2 bases removed from V and 12 bases from J, the gap between germline ends came to 14 bases. This CDR3 reads CASSEWDTGRPLHF. In DNA, the CDR3 is TGTGCCAGCAGTGAATGGGACACTGGTAGACCCCTCCACTTT. Full variable domain (outside the CDR3, taken from reference TRBV2 and TRBJ1-6): EPEVTQTPSHQVTQMGQEVILRCVPISNHLYFYWYRQILGQKVEFLVSFYNNEISEKSEIFDDQFSVERPDGSNFTLKIRSTKLEDSAMYFCASSEWDTGRPLHFGNGTRLTVT.

The CDR3 region is CASSATGGSYGYTF. The CDR3 DNA sequence: TGCGCCAGCAGCGCCACAGGGGGGTCCTATGGCTACACCTTC. The chain has TRBV5-1 and TRBJ1-2; 8 bases are shared with TRBD1. Per the germline V gene, CDR1 is SGHRS and CDR2 is YFSETQ. V shed 4 bases and J 4 bases; nucleotides not matched to a gene: 6. CDR3 length: 14 residues.

The chain combines TRBV19 with TRBJ1-2; D not resolved. The CDR3 loop spans 15 amino acids. V lost 5 bases, J lost 4 bases, and 17 bases lay in between. Per the germline V gene, CDR1 is LNHDA and CDR2 is SQIVND (reference sequence). The CDR3 DNA is TGTGCCAGTAGTGCCCGGGGAGTTAGCCCCTATGGCTACACCTTC. Its protein product is CASSARGVSPYGYTF.